The clone carrying this T cell receptor beta chain was observed a single time. The antigen is unknown. PCR primers comprised 60 Vbeta and 13 Jbeta primers. Assay: immunoSEQ multiplex PCR; the TCRdb copy retains only in-frame clones and omits some. The sample carries around 130,000 clones, approximately 80% recorded once. This entry is derived from a study of cytomegalovirus exposure and HLA in healthy donors. Overall study context: One earlier analysis, a look at 180 million or so T cells, found roughly 120 million unique TCR beta sequences. Unique TCRs from HLA-typed donors, roughly 87 million of them, were held in an early data release. Study observations and caveats: In the analysis, some V segments, TRBV6-2 and TRBV6-3 included, were excluded as indistinguishable.

The CDR3 runs to 14 residues. Germline CDR1 is SGHAT and CDR2 is FQNNGV. The V end lost 3 bases, the J end lost 0 bases, and 9 bases lay between the germline ends. The clonotype comes from a man aged 45 to 65 in good health and CMV-seronegative. Material: PBMCs. The chain carries TRBV11-2 and TRBJ2-7; D ambiguous. CDR3 bases: TGTGCCAGCAGCTTCCCCGGAGTCTCCTACGAGCAGTACTTC. Amino acid sequence: CASSFPGVSYEQYF.